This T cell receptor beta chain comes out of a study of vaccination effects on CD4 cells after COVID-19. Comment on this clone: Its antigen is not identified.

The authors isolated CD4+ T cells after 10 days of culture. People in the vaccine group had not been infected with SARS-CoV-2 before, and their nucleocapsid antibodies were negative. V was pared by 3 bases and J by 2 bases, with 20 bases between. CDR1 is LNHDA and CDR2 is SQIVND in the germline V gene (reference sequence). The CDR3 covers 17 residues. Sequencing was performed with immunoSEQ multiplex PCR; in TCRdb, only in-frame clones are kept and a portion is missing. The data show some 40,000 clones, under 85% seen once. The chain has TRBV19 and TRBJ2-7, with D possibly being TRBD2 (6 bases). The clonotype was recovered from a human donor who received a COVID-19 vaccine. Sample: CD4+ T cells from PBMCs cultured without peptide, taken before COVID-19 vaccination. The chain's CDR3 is CASSMGTSTQPAYEQYF. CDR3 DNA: TGTGCCAGTAGTATGGGAACTAGCACCCAACCGGCCTACGAGCAGTACTTC. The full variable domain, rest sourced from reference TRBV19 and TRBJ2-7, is DGGITQSPKYLFRKEGQNVTLSCEQNLNHDAMYWYRQDPGQGLRLIYYSQIVNDFQKGDIAEGYSVSREKKESFPLTVTSAQKNPTAFYLCASSMGTSTQPAYEQYFGPGTRLTVT.